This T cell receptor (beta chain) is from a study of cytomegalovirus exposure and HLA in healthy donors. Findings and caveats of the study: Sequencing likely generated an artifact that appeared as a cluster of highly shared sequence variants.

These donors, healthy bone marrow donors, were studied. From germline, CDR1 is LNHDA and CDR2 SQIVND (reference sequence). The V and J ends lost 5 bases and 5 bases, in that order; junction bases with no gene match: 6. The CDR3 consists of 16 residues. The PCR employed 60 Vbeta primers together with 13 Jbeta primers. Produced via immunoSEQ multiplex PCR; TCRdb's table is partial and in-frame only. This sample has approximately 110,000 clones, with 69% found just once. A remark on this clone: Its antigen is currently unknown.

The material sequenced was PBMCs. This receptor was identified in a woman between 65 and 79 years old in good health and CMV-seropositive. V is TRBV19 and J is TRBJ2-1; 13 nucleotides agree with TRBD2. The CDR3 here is CASSLRTSGGHNEQFF. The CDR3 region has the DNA TGTGCCAGTAGTTTAAGGACTAGCGGGGGTCACAATGAGCAGTTCTTC.